This TCR beta chain was recorded in a study of cytomegalovirus exposure and HLA in healthy donors. Across the study: Clustering assigned 81% of the 350 to 400 genotyped donors to the Caucasian-associated ancestry cluster.

Both 60 Vbeta primers and 13 Jbeta primers went into the PCR. Method: immunoSEQ multiplex PCR; TCRdb's copy keeps in-frame clones and lacks some. Of some 150,000 clones listed, about 82% are singletons. Trimming cost V 6 bases and J 6 bases; bases outside gene matches: 4. The CDR3 covers 13 residues. CDR1 is SGHVS, CDR2 FNYEAQ, per germline. This receptor was identified in a female donor in good health and CMV-seronegative. V and J are TRBV7-6 and TRBJ2-5; TRBD1 matches at 10 bases. Sequenced sample: PBMCs. The CDR3 DNA is TGTGCCAGCAGGACAGGGGGCGCGAAGACCCAGTACTTC. Protein sequence: CASRTGGAKTQYF.